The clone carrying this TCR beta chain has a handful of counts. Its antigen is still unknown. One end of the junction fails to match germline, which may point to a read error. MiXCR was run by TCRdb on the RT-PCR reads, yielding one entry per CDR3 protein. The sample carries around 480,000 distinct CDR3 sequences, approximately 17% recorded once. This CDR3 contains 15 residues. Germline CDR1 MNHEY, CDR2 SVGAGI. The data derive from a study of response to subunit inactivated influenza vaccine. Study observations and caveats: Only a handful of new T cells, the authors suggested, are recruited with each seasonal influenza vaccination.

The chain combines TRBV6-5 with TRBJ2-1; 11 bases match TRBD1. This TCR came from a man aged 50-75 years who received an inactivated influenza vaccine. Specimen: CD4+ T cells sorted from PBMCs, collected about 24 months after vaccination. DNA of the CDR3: TGTGCCAGCAGTGACTCCGGGACAGGGGGCAATGAGCAGTTCTTC. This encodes CASSDSGTGGNEQFF.